These T cell receptor beta chains were read from a single sample in a study of cytomegalovirus exposure and HLA in healthy donors. Sequencing used immunoSEQ multiplex PCR; TCRdb keeps in-frame clones, though not all of them. The data show about 130,000 clones, about three quarters seen once. Sequenced material: PBMCs. Source of these receptors: a human donor in good health. The CDR3 runs from the conserved cysteine through the conserved F or W. The D gene is left open where the match is weak. Only part of the rows carry a size: once, few, many, or a class if the clone is expanded.

J gene,CDR3 length,clone size,V gene,D gene,CDR3 protein,CDR3 DNA
TRBJ2-7,15,.,TRBV6-5,TRBD2,CASSSQRGLDYEQYF,TGTGCCAGCAGTTCCCAAAGGGGACTAGACTACGAGCAGTACTTC
TRBJ1-2,14,.,TRBV28,.,CASSPGESRDGYTF,TGTGCCAGCAGCCCCGGGGAAAGCCGGGATGGCTACACCTTC
TRBJ2-5,12,.,TRBV14,.,CASSRSGETQYF,TGTGCCAGCAGCAGGAGCGGGGAGACCCAGTACTTC
TRBJ2-5,14,few,TRBV10-3,TRBD2,CAISGGRGVETQYF,TGTGCCATTAGCGGCGGGAGGGGGGTAGAGACCCAGTACTTC
TRBJ2-1,18,few,TRBV4-2,TRBD2,CASSQEEWEGLLHNEQFF,TGTGCCAGCAGCCAAGAAGAATGGGAGGGCCTTCTTCACAATGAGCAGTTCTTC
TRBJ2-7,13,.,TRBV11-2,TRBD1,CASSWDSPYEQYF,TGTGCCAGCAGCTGGGACAGTCCCTACGAGCAGTACTTC
TRBJ2-1,16,.,TRBV6-6,TRBD1,CASTKKGGSSYNEQFF,TGTGCCAGCACTAAAAAAGGGGGCAGCTCCTACAATGAGCAGTTCTTC
TRBJ1-5,15,once,TRBV4-2,.,CASSQARDGDQPQHF,TGTGCCAGCAGCCAAGCGCGGGACGGAGATCAGCCCCAGCATTTT
TRBJ2-7,15,few,TRBV9,TRBD2,CASSAGLAGDYEQYF,TGTGCCAGCAGCGCGGGACTAGCGGGAGACTACGAGCAGTACTTC
TRBJ2-5,12,.,TRBV4-1,.,CASSQEWGGKDF,TGCGCCAGCAGCCAAGAATGGGGAGGTAAAGACTTC
TRBJ2-7,15,.,TRBV27,.,CASSLPSLSSYEQYF,TGTGCCAGCAGTTTACCGAGCTTGAGCTCCTACGAGCAGTACTTC
TRBJ1-5,13,.,TRBV2,.,CASSETGFQPQHF,TGTGCCAGCAGTGAAACAGGGTTTCAGCCCCAGCATTTT
TRBJ2-7,14,.,TRBV10-3,.,CAISESGTGYEQYF,TGTGCCATCAGTGAGTCCGGGACTGGCTACGAGCAGTACTTC
TRBJ2-3,13,once,TRBV4-1,.,CASSQALTDTQYF,TGCGCCAGCAGCCAAGCTTTAACAGATACGCAGTATTTT
TRBJ1-5,15,.,TRBV6-1,.,CASSEAAGNNQPQHF,TGTGCCAGCAGTGAAGCGGCAGGGAACAATCAGCCCCAGCATTTT
TRBJ2-1,16,.,TRBV4-3,TRBD2,CASSHPTERGNNEQFF,TGCGCCAGCAGCCACCCCACTGAGCGGGGAAACAATGAGCAGTTCTTC
TRBJ1-6,13,.,TRBV10-3,.,CAIRSGTPSPLHF,TGTGCCATCCGATCCGGGACACCATCACCCCTCCACTTT
TRBJ1-1,14,.,TRBV6-1,TRBD1,CASRDRARSTEAFF,TGTGCCAGCAGGGACAGGGCCCGAAGTACTGAAGCTTTCTTT
TRBJ1-6,16,.,TRBV4-1,TRBD1,CASSHRGTALNSPLHF,TGCGCCAGCAGCCACCGGGGGACAGCCCTAAATTCACCCCTCCACTTT
TRBJ1-3,16,.,TRBV6-4,.,CASNKPGLPSGNTIYF,TGTGCCAGCAACAAACCCGGACTGCCCTCTGGAAACACCATATATTTT
TRBJ2-1,13,.,TRBV27,TRBD1,CASSWTGLNEQFF,TGTGCCAGCAGTTGGACAGGGCTCAATGAGCAGTTCTTC
TRBJ2-7,12,once,TRBV28,TRBD2,CASSSQREKPYF,TGTGCCAGCAGTTCCCAGCGGGAGAAGCCGTACTTC
TRBJ2-5,16,.,TRBV2,TRBD2,CASTQTSGGGRETQYF,TGTGCCAGCACCCAGACTAGCGGGGGAGGGCGGGAGACCCAGTACTTC
TRBJ2-7,15,.,TRBV5-1,TRBD2,CASRATGLPSYEQYF,TGCGCCAGCAGGGCCACGGGACTACCCTCATACGAGCAGTACTTC
TRBJ2-1,13,few,TRBV5-3,.,CARSHAEGNEQFF,TGTGCCAGAAGCCACGCGGAGGGCAATGAGCAGTTCTTC
TRBJ1-3,16,.,TRBV21-1,.,CASSMCGQGSGNTIYF,TGTGCCAGCAGCATGTGCGGACAGGGCTCTGGAAACACCATATATTTT
TRBJ1-4,15,.,TRBV5-5,.,CASSHGDATNEKLFF,TGTGCCAGCAGCCACGGAGATGCAACTAATGAAAAACTGTTTTTT
TRBJ2-7,14,few,TRBV19,TRBD1,CASNPGQGIYEQYF,TGTGCCAGCAACCCGGGACAGGGGATCTACGAGCAGTACTTC
TRBJ1-2,13,once,TRBV9,.,CASSGGPPGGYTF,TGTGCCAGCAGCGGCGGGCCCCCTGGAGGCTACACCTTC
TRBJ2-2,14,.,TRBV19,.,CASHARANTGELFF,TGTGCCAGCCACGCCCGAGCGAACACCGGGGAGCTGTTTTTT
TRBJ1-2,13,once,TRBV5-6,.,CASSFKGDYGYTF,TGTGCCAGCAGCTTTAAGGGGGACTATGGCTACACCTTC
TRBJ1-3,15,.,TRBV5-1,.,CASSLDSGSGNTIYF,TGCGCCAGCAGCTTGGACTCAGGCTCTGGAAACACCATATATTTT
TRBJ2-1,14,.,TRBV4-2,.,CASSPTDNYNEQFF,TGTGCCAGCAGCCCCACTGACAACTACAATGAGCAGTTCTTC
TRBJ1-4,15,.,TRBV9,.,CASSVIPGDNEKLFF,TGTGCCAGCAGCGTAATACCAGGGGACAATGAAAAACTGTTTTTT
TRBJ1-2,16,.,TRBV4-2,TRBD1,CASSQDRQGANYGYTF,TGTGCCAGCAGCCAAGATCGCCAGGGGGCAAACTATGGCTACACCTTC
TRBJ1-1,16,.,TRBV7-9,.,CASSPPRQGPYTEAFF,TGTGCCAGCAGCCCCCCCAGGCAGGGGCCCTACACTGAAGCTTTCTTT
TRBJ2-5,14,few,TRBV5-4,.,CASSVGGPEETQYF,TGTGCCAGCAGCGTCGGAGGGCCTGAGGAGACCCAGTACTTC
TRBJ2-7,14,medium-sized,TRBV28,TRBD1,CASSPTGAVYEQYF,TGTGCCAGCAGTCCGACAGGGGCCGTTTACGAGCAGTACTTC
TRBJ1-5,14,.,TRBV11-2,TRBD1,CASSIDRVGQPQHF,TGTGCCAGCAGCATAGACAGGGTGGGTCAGCCCCAGCATTTT
TRBJ2-2,17,.,TRBV4-2,TRBD2,CASSQGDGRAGTGELFF,TGTGCCAGCAGCCAAGGGGACGGGAGGGCCGGCACCGGGGAGCTGTTTTTT
TRBJ2-3,15,.,TRBV27,TRBD2,CASRRTSDSTDTQYF,TGTGCCAGCAGGCGGACTAGCGATAGCACAGATACGCAGTATTTT
TRBJ2-7,16,.,TRBV2,.,CASSEADPAGHYEQYF,TGTGCCAGCAGTGAAGCCGACCCAGCGGGCCACTACGAGCAGTACTTC
TRBJ1-2,15,.,TRBV6-1,TRBD1,CASSEAPQGDYGYTF,TGTGCCAGCAGTGAAGCGCCACAGGGGGACTATGGCTACACCTTC
TRBJ2-7,13,few,TRBV30,.,CAWSERAGNLQYF,TGTGCCTGGAGTGAGAGGGCGGGGAACCTCCAGTACTTC
TRBJ1-5,15,.,TRBV6-5,TRBD1,CASSVTGGEYQPQHF,TGTGCCAGCAGCGTTACAGGGGGCGAGTATCAGCCCCAGCATTTT
TRBJ1-2,13,once,TRBV25-1,.,CASSAGLNYGYTF,TGTGCCAGCAGTGCCGGACTTAACTATGGCTACACCTTC
TRBJ1-2,15,.,TRBV7-2,.,CASSYTPTGAYGYTF,TGTGCCAGCAGCTACACCCCGACGGGTGCCTATGGCTACACCTTC
TRBJ2-3,21,few,TRBV7-7,TRBD2,CASSLEAVPSGSREYRDTQYF,TGTGCCAGCAGCTTAGAAGCGGTACCTAGCGGGAGTCGAGAATATCGGGATACGCAGTATTTT
TRBJ2-5,14,.,TRBV19,TRBD1,CASSRTGGDETQYF,TGTGCCAGTAGCCGGACAGGGGGTGATGAGACCCAGTACTTC
TRBJ2-7,14,few,TRBV5-1,.,CASSSTGSTYEQYF,TGCGCCAGCAGCTCCACAGGGTCAACCTACGAGCAGTACTTC
TRBJ1-6,14,.,TRBV2,.,CASSRPPGGSPLHF,TGTGCCAGCAGTCGACCACCCGGCGGGTCACCCCTCCACTTT
TRBJ1-5,16,.,TRBV19,.,CASTAKRDSHLGPQHF,TGTGCCAGCACCGCCAAACGAGACAGCCATTTGGGGCCCCAGCATTTT
TRBJ1-2,15,few,TRBV5-4,.,CASSRDPDSSFGYTF,TGTGCCAGCAGCCGCGACCCGGACAGTTCATTTGGCTACACCTTC
TRBJ1-1,13,.,TRBV6-1,TRBD1,CASRLTGDTEAFF,TGTGCCAGCAGGCTCACAGGGGACACTGAAGCTTTCTTT
TRBJ2-1,24,.,TRBV15,.,CATSRVLSVRDRASGPSSYNEQFF,TGTGCCACCAGCAGAGTGTTGAGTGTAAGGGACAGGGCTAGCGGGCCTAGCTCCTACAATGAGCAGTTCTTC
TRBJ2-2,16,.,TRBV5-1,TRBD2,CASSLVASGGTGELFF,TGCGCCAGCAGCTTGGTGGCTAGCGGGGGGACCGGGGAGCTGTTTTTT
TRBJ2-7,14,.,TRBV15,TRBD1,CATSIRQGAYEQYF,TGTGCCACCAGCATAAGACAGGGGGCCTACGAGCAGTACTTC
TRBJ2-1,16,.,TRBV30,TRBD2,CAWIHQPGLAGRSPFF,TGTGCCTGGATCCACCAACCGGGACTAGCGGGTAGATCGCCGTTCTTC
TRBJ2-7,15,.,TRBV7-2,.,CASSLEGGTVYEQYF,TGTGCCAGCAGCTTAGAAGGCGGGACCGTCTACGAGCAGTACTTC
TRBJ1-5,12,.,TRBV29-1,TRBD1,CSVGQGNQPQHF,TGCAGCGTTGGACAGGGGAATCAGCCCCAGCATTTT